The clone carrying this TCR beta chain showed up many times. Among the patients, aged 18 to 65, hyperthyroidism was newly diagnosed and had lasted under 2 months. Diagnoses were made from clinical symptoms, serum measures (thyroxine and TRAb), thyroid ultrasound and orbital computed tomography. V lost 4 bases and J 5 bases, leaving 14 bases between the germline ends. The CDR3 is 15 amino acids. Germline values: CDR1 LGHDT, CDR2 YNNKEL (reference sequence). The data were taken from a study of T cells in Graves' hyperthyroidism and ophthalmopathy. It was RNA transcripts that yielded the amplified TCR beta CDR3 regions. A first-round RT-PCR of the TCR CDR3 used the HTBI primer set. TCRdb processed the multiplex PCR reads anew with MiXCR; each CDR3 protein has one entry. The sample consists of 300,000 to 450,000 distinct CDR3 sequences, around 13% of them appearing once.

The specimen was blood. V gene TRBV3-1 combines with J gene TRBJ2-2, with a weak D call TRBD2 (5 bases). The clonotype was recovered from a woman aged 55-69 years with Graves' hyperthyroidism. CDR3 residues: CASSLRGTGTGELFF. Here the CDR3 DNA reads TGTGCCAGCAGCCTACGGGGTACGGGGACCGGGGAGCTGTTTTTT. Looking up the rest from reference TRBV3-1 and TRBJ2-2 gives the full variable domain: DTAVSQTPKYLVTQMGNDKSIKCEQNLGHDTMYWYKQDSKKFLKIMFSYNNKELIINETVPNRFSPKSPDKAHLNLHINSLELGDSAVYFCASSLRGTGTGELFFGEGSRLTVL.